This T cell receptor (beta chain) was found in a study of T cells after posttransplantation cyclophosphamide. Libraries were prepared by immunoSEQ multiplex PCR; TCRdb keeps only in-frame clonotypes and omits some of them. The sample yields roughly 9,800 clones, around 80% seen once. Germline V gene sequence: CDR1 LNHDA, CDR2 SQIVND (reference sequence). CDR3 length: 13 residues. Trimming cost V 5 bases and J 8 bases; bases outside gene matches: 3. Busulfan-fludarabine conditioning, marrow transplant, and cyclophosphamide on days +3 and +4 were administered. This sequence was found in a female patient aged 35 to 55 who received an allogeneic stem cell transplant from a related donor, was CMV-positive, and had no GVHD. The T cells may partly be graft donor cells. The sample here was PBMCs, taken approximately 2,000 days after a stem cell transplant with posttransplant cyclophosphamide. The chain carries TRBV19 and TRBJ1-4, with 9 bases aligning to TRBD1. CDR3 in amino acids: CASSGTGYEKLFF. CDR3 nucleotides: TGTGCCAGTAGTGGGACAGGGTACGAAAAACTGTTTTTT.